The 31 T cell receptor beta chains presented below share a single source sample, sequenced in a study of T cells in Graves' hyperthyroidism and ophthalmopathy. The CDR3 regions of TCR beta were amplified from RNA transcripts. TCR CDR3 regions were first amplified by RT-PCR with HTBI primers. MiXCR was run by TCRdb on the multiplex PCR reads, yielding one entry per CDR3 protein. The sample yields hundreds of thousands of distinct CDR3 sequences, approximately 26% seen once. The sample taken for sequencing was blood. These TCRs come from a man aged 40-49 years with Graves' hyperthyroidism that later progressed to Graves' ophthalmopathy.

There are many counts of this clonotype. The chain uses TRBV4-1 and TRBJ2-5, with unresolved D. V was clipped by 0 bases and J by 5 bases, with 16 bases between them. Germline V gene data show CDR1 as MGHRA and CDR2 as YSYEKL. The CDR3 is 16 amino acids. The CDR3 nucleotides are TGCGCCAGCAGCCAAGATTCGGTGCAAGCGAGGGAGACCCAGTACTTC. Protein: CASSQDSVQARETQYF.

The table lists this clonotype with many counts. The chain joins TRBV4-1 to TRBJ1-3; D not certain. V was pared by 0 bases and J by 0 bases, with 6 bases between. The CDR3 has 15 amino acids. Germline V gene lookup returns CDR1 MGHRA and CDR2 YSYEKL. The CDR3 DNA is TGCGCCAGCAGCCAAGAGCAGATCTCTGGAAACACCATATATTTT. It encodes CASSQEQISGNTIYF.

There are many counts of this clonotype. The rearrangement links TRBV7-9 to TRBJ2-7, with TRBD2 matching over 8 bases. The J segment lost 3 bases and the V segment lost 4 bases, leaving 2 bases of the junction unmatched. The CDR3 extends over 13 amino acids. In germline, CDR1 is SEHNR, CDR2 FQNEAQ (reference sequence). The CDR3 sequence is CASSWSGSYEQYF. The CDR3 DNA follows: TGTGCCAGCAGCTGGAGCGGGAGCTACGAGCAGTACTTC.

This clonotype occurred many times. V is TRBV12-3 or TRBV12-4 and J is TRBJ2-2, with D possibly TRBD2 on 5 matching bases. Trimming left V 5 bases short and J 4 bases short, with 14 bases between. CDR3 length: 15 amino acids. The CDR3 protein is CASSPRRDFTGELFF. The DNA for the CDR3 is TGTGCCAGCAGTCCCCGCCGGGATTTCACCGGGGAGCTGTTTTTT.

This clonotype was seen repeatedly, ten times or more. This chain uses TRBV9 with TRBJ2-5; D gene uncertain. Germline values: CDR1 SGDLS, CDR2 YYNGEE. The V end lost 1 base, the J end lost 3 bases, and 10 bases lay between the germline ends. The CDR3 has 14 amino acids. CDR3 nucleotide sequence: TGTGCCAGCAGCGTATCATCCCACAAAGAGACCCAGTACTTC. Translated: CASSVSSHKETQYF.

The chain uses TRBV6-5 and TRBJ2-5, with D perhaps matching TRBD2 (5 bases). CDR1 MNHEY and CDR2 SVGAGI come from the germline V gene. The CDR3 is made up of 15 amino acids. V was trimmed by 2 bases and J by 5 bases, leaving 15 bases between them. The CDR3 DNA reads TGTGCCAGCAGTTACGCCACGGGGAGTGCTGAGACCCAGTACTTC. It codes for CASSYATGSAETQYF.

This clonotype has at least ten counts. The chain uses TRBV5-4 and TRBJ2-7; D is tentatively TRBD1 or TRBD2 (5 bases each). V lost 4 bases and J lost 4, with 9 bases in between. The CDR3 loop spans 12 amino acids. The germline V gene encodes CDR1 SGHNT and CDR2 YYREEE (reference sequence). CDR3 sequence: CASSRDVYEQYF. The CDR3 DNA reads TGTGCCAGCAGCCGGGACGTTTACGAGCAGTACTTC.

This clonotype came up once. CDR3 sequence (DNA): TGTGCCAGCAGTTTACCTAGCGAGTACGAGCAGTACTTC. It encodes CASSLPSEYEQYF. The V gene is TRBV28, the J gene TRBJ2-7, with D perhaps TRBD2 (6 bases). V lost 2 bases and J 4 bases, leaving 9 bases between the germline ends. The germline V gene has CDR1 MDHEN and CDR2 SYDVKM. The CDR3 covers 13 residues.

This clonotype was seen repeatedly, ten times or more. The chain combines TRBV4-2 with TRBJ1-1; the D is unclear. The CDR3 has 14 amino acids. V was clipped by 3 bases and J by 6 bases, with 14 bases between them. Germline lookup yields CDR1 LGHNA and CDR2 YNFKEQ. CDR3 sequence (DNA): TGTGCCAGCAGCCAGGGTGACGGTTTCGCTGAAGCTTTCTTT. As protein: CASSQGDGFAEAFF.

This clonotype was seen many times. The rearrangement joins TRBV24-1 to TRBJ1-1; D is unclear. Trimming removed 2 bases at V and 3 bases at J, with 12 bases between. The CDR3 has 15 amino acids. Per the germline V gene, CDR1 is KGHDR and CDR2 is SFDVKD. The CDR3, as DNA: TGTGCCACCAGTGATTCACAGACTCCGGACACTGAAGCTTTCTTT. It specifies CATSDSQTPDTEAFF.

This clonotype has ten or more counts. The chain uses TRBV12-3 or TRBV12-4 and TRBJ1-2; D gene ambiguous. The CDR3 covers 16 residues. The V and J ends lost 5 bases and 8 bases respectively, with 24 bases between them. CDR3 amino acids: CASSLLSVTGKDGYTF. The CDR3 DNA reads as TGTGCCAGCAGTCTCCTTTCGGTGACGGGAAAGGACGGCTACACCTTC.

The DNA of the CDR3 is TGTGCCAGCAGTGAAGGGAAGGGGGGGCAACCAGAGACCCAGTACTTC. Its translation: CASSEGKGGQPETQYF. This rearrangement joins TRBV25-1 to TRBJ2-5; maybe TRBD2 (7 bases). The CDR3 has 16 amino acids. The germline V gene encodes CDR1 MGHDK and CDR2 SYGVNS. V lost 2 bases and J lost 4, with 17 bases in between. Looking up the rest from reference TRBV25-1 and TRBJ2-5 gives the full variable domain: EADIYQTPRYLVIGTGKKITLECSQTMGHDKMYWYQQDPGMELHLIHYSYGVNSTEKGDLSSESTVSRIRTEHFPLTLESARPSHTSQYLCASSEGKGGQPETQYFGPGTRLLVL.

The CDR3 sequence: CAWSVGQGESEQYF. The CDR3 DNA follows: TGTGCCTGGAGTGTCGGACAGGGAGAATCCGAGCAGTACTTC. The rearrangement uses TRBV30 and TRBJ2-7; TRBD1 aligns across 8 bases. The CDR3 extends over 14 amino acids. The germline V gene has CDR1 GTSNPN and CDR2 SVGIG (reference sequence). V lost 0 bases to trimming and J lost 6 bases; unmatched junction nucleotides: 7.

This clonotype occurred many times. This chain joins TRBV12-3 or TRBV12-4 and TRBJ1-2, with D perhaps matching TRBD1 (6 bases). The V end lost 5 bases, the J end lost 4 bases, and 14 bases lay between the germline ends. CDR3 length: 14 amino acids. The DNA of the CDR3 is TGTGCCAGCAGTCCCGGTGGAGGGGGCTATGGCTACACCTTC. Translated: CASSPGGGGYGYTF.

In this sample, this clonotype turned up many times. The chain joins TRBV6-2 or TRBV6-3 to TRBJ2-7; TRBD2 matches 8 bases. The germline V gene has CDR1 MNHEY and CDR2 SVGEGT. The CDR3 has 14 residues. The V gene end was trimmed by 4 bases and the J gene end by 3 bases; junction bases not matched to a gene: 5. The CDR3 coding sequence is TGTGCCAGCAGTTCCCAGCGGGAGAGCTACGAGCAGTACTTC. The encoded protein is CASSSQRESYEQYF.

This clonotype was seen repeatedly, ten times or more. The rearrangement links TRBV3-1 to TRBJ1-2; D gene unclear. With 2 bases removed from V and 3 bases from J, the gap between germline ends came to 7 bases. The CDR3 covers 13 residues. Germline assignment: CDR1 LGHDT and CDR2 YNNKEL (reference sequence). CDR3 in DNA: TGTGCCAGCAGCCAATCAGGAGACTATGGCTACACCTTC. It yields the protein CASSQSGDYGYTF.

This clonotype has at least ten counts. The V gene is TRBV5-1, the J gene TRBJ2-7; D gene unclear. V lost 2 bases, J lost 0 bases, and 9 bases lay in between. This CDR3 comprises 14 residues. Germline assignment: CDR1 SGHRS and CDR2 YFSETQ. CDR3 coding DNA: TGCGCCAGCAGCTTATCACAGCTCTCCTACGAGCAGTACTTC. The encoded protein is CASSLSQLSYEQYF.

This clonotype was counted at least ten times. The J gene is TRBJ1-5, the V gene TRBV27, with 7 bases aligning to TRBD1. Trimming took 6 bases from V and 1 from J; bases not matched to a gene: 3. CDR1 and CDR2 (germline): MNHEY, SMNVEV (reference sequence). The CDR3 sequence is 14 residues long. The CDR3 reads CASRQGTSNQPQHF. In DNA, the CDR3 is TGTGCCAGCAGACAGGGGACGAGCAATCAGCCCCAGCATTTT.

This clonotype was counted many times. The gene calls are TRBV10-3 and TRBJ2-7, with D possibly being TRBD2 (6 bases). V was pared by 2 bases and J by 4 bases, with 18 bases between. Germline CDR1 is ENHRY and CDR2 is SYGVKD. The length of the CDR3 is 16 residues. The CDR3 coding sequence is TGTGCCATCAGTGAGCTTGGCGGGATATTCAATTACGAGCAGTACTTC. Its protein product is CAISELGGIFNYEQYF.

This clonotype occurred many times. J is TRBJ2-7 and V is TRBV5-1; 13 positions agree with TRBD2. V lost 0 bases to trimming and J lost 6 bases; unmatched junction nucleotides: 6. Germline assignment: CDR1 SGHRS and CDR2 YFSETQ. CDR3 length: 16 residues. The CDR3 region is CASSLGTSGSTVEQYF. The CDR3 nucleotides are TGCGCCAGCAGCTTGGGGACTAGCGGGAGTACGGTCGAGCAGTACTTC.

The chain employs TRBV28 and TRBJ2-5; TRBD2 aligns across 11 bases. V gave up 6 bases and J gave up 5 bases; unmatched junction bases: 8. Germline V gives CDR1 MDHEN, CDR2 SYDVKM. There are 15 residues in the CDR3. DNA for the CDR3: TGTGCCAGCAGGCCCGGGACTAGCGGTCTGGAGACCCAGTACTTC. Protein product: CASRPGTSGLETQYF.

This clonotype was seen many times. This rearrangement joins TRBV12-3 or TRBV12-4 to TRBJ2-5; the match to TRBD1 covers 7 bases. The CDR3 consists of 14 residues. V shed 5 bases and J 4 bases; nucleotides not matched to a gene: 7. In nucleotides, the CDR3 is TGTGCCAGCAGTCCTCGACAGGGTGGAGAGACCCAGTACTTC. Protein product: CASSPRQGGETQYF.

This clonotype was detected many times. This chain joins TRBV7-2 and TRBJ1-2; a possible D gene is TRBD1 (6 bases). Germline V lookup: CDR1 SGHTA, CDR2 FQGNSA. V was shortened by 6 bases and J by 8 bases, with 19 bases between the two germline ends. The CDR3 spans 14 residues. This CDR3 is CASSYLQGLGGYTF. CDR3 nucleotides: TGTGCCAGCAGTTATCTCCAGGGGTTAGGCGGCTACACCTTC.

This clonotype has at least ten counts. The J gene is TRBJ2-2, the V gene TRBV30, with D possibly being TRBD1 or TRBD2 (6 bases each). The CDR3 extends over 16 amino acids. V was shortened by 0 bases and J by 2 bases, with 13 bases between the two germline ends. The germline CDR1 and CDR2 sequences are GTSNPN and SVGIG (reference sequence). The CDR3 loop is CAWSVRGRTNTGELFF. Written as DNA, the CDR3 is TGTGCCTGGAGTGTACGGGGGCGGACTAACACCGGGGAGCTGTTTTTT. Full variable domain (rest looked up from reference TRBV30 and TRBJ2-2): SQTIHQWPATLVQPVGSPLSLECTVEGTSNPNLYWYRQAAGRGLQLLFYSVGIGQISSEVPQNLSASRPQDRQFILSSKKLLLSDSGFYLCAWSVRGRTNTGELFFGEGSRLTVL.

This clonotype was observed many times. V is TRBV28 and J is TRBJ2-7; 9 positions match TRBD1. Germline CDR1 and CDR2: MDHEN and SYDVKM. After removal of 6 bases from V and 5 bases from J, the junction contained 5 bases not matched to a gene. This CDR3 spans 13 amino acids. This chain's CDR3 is CASSQTGGNEQYF. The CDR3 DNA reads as TGTGCCAGCAGCCAGACAGGGGGGAACGAGCAGTACTTC.

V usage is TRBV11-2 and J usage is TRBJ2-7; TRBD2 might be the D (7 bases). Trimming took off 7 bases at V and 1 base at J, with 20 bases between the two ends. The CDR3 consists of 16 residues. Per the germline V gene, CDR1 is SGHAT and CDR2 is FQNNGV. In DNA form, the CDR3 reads TGTGCCAGCACCCCCTTTGGGGGGGGCGCGTCCTACGAGCAGTACTTC. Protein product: CASTPFGGGASYEQYF.

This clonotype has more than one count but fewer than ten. The CDR3 DNA is TGTGCCAGCACCTCGGACGGATTGAACACTGAAGCTTTCTTT. As protein: CASTSDGLNTEAFF. The V gene is TRBV12-3 or TRBV12-4, the J gene TRBJ1-1, with no clear D. The CDR3 contains 14 residues. V was trimmed by 7 bases and J by 0 bases, leaving 12 bases between them.

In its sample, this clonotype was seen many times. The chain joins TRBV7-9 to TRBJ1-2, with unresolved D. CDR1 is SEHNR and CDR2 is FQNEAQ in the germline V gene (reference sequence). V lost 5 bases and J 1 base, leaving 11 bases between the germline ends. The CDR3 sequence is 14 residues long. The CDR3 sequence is CASSAGFINYGYTF. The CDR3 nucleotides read TGTGCCAGCAGCGCAGGATTTATTAACTATGGCTACACCTTC.

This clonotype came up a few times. For the CDR3, the DNA is TGTGCCAGCAGTTTTTTCGCTAATCAGCCCCAGCATTTT. Translation gives CASSFFANQPQHF. This chain connects TRBV6-2 or TRBV6-3 to TRBJ1-5; D remains ambiguous. The V end lost 4 bases, the J end lost 4 bases, and 8 bases lay between the germline ends. The germline V gene has CDR1 MNHEY and CDR2 SVGEGT. CDR3 length: 13 residues.

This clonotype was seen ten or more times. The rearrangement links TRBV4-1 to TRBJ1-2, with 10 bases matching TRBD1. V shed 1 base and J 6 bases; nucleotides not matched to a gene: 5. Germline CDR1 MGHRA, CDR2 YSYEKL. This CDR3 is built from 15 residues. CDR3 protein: CASSQVSDRGNGYTF. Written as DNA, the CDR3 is TGCGCCAGCAGCCAAGTATCGGACAGGGGGAATGGCTACACCTTC.

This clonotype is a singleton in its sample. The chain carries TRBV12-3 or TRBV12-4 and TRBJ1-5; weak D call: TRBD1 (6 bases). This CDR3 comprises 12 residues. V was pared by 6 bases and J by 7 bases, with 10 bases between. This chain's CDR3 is CASRQGWQPQHF. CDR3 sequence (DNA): TGTGCCAGCAGGCAGGGGTGGCAGCCCCAGCATTTT.